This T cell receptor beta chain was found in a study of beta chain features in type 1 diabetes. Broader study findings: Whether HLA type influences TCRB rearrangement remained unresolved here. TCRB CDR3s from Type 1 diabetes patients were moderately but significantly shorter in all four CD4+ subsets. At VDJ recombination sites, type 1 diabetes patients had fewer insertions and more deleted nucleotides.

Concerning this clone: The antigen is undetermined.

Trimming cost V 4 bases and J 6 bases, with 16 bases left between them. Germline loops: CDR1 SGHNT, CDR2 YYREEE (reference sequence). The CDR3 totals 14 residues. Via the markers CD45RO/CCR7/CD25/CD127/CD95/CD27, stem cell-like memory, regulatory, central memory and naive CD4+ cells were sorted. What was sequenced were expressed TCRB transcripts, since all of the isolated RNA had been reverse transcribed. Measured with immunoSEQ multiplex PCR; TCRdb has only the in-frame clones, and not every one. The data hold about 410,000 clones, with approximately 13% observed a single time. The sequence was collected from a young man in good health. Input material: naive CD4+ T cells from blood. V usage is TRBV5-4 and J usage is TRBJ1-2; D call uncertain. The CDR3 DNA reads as TGTGCCAGCAGCCTATGGACGGTCCAAAATGGCTACACCTTC. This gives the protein CASSLWTVQNGYTF.